The rows below give T cell receptor beta chains drawn from one sample of a study of blood T cell repertoires in COVID-19. This table comes from immunoSEQ multiplex PCR, and its TCRdb copy is limited to in-frame clones, with some not included. The table records hundreds of thousands of clones, about four fifths of them present only once. The sequencing input was PBMCs or T cells enriched from blood (not recorded which). Receptors originate from a woman between 40 and 50 years old who had been exposed to COVID-19. CDR3s leave out the opening cysteine and the closing phenylalanine or tryptophan. The order of the fields is J gene, V gene, CDR3 protein.

J gene: TRBJ1-2
V gene: TRBV5-8
CDR3 protein: ASSRGTGYGYT

J gene: TRBJ2-3
V gene: TRBV5-1
CDR3 protein: ASSAGLAGGPIDTQY

J gene: TRBJ1-2
V gene: TRBV18
CDR3 protein: ASSPTGVDYGYT

J gene: TRBJ2-7
V gene: TRBV7-2
CDR3 protein: ASSLGPLWVATEQY

J gene: TRBJ2-1
V gene: TRBV29-1
CDR3 protein: SVEEGLAGGLGQF

J gene: TRBJ1-3
V gene: TRBV18
CDR3 protein: ASSTDTTGLAGNTIY

J gene: TRBJ1-2
V gene: TRBV9
CDR3 protein: ASSAGQGGYGYT

J gene: TRBJ2-2
V gene: TRBV9
CDR3 protein: ASSAGTGAGELF

J gene: TRBJ2-7
V gene: TRBV4-2
CDR3 protein: ASSPSTGTYEQY

J gene: TRBJ1-2
V gene: TRBV28
CDR3 protein: ATPTGEGVYGYT

J gene: TRBJ1-6
V gene: TRBV3-1/TRBV3-2
CDR3 protein: ASSPQVGNSPLH

J gene: TRBJ1-5
V gene: TRBV7-2
CDR3 protein: ASSPLWEGNSNQPQH

J gene: TRBJ1-1
V gene: TRBV4-1
CDR3 protein: ASSQEDTVNTEAF

J gene: TRBJ1-2
V gene: TRBV6-5
CDR3 protein: ASRPAGTGGNGYT

J gene: TRBJ2-5
V gene: TRBV6-2/TRBV6-3
CDR3 protein: ASSWVRQGPQETQY

J gene: TRBJ1-4
V gene: TRBV5-4
CDR3 protein: ASKGTTNEKLF

J gene: TRBJ2-2
V gene: TRBV3-1/TRBV3-2
CDR3 protein: ASSQSTGELF

J gene: TRBJ2-1
V gene: TRBV19
CDR3 protein: ASSIEEGYEQF

J gene: TRBJ1-5
V gene: TRBV7-9
CDR3 protein: ASSPGGGGVNQPQH

J gene: TRBJ2-1
V gene: TRBV7-6
CDR3 protein: ASTQGSGQNNEQF

J gene: TRBJ1-2
V gene: TRBV12-3/TRBV12-4
CDR3 protein: ASSFNGYT

J gene: TRBJ2-6
V gene: TRBV7-2
CDR3 protein: ASSPTGQVFVGANVLT

J gene: TRBJ1-6
V gene: TRBV7-9
CDR3 protein: ATGDGSSYNSPLH

J gene: TRBJ2-7
V gene: TRBV3-1/TRBV3-2
CDR3 protein: ASSQSGRGSYEQY

J gene: TRBJ1-2
V gene: TRBV19
CDR3 protein: ASSMVQGATTT

J gene: TRBJ1-6
V gene: TRBV5-1
CDR3 protein: ASSLGRGDNSPLH

J gene: TRBJ1-4
V gene: TRBV4-1
CDR3 protein: ASSQEGGFTNEKLF

J gene: TRBJ2-5
V gene: TRBV6-2/TRBV6-3
CDR3 protein: ASSREWETQY

J gene: TRBJ1-1
V gene: TRBV5-1
CDR3 protein: ASSPDNFADTEAF

J gene: TRBJ1-1
V gene: TRBV2
CDR3 protein: ASSEGLTRYTEAF

J gene: TRBJ1-1
V gene: TRBV11-2
CDR3 protein: ASSLGLRRGNTEAF

J gene: TRBJ2-3
V gene: TRBV30
CDR3 protein: AWSYSTDTQY

J gene: TRBJ1-1
V gene: TRBV14
CDR3 protein: ASSPGPQVMRTEAF

J gene: TRBJ2-3
V gene: TRBV27
CDR3 protein: ASGGGQGAGAQY

J gene: TRBJ2-5
V gene: TRBV7-2
CDR3 protein: ASSLNSGVGSETQY

J gene: TRBJ1-2
V gene: TRBV2
CDR3 protein: ASSGPTASYGYT

J gene: TRBJ2-3
V gene: TRBV24-1
CDR3 protein: ATSDRDRGTDTQY

J gene: TRBJ2-5
V gene: TRBV5-1
CDR3 protein: ASSLVPAGGEETQY

J gene: TRBJ1-4
V gene: TRBV27
CDR3 protein: ASSLTSVGGGTNEKLF

J gene: TRBJ1-2
V gene: TRBV29-1
CDR3 protein: SVEVGAGYGYT

J gene: TRBJ2-1
V gene: TRBV20-1
CDR3 protein: SARLYNEQF

J gene: TRBJ1-1
V gene: TRBV19
CDR3 protein: ASSMQRYTIGAF

J gene: TRBJ1-1
V gene: TRBV19
CDR3 protein: ASTPQGDTEAF

J gene: TRBJ1-5
V gene: TRBV19
CDR3 protein: ASSSGTGGYDQPQH

J gene: TRBJ2-1
V gene: TRBV5-1
CDR3 protein: ASSLDRVPNEQF

J gene: TRBJ2-3
V gene: TRBV9
CDR3 protein: ASSVGNSGGADTQY

J gene: TRBJ1-1
V gene: TRBV15
CDR3 protein: ATSPVTGASEAF

J gene: TRBJ2-2
V gene: TRBV9
CDR3 protein: ASSPSSRGPGELF

J gene: TRBJ1-1
V gene: TRBV9
CDR3 protein: ASSEGQGGTEAF

J gene: TRBJ1-1
V gene: TRBV3-1/TRBV3-2
CDR3 protein: ATRRAGINTEAF

J gene: TRBJ2-2
V gene: TRBV2
CDR3 protein: ASITSPINTGELF

J gene: TRBJ1-3
V gene: TRBV27
CDR3 protein: ASSSSSSGNTIY

J gene: TRBJ2-2
V gene: TRBV2
CDR3 protein: ASSASPSGTGELF

J gene: TRBJ2-5
V gene: TRBV4-1
CDR3 protein: ASSHMTGGHQETQY

J gene: TRBJ1-6
V gene: TRBV18
CDR3 protein: ASSRDRGNSPLH